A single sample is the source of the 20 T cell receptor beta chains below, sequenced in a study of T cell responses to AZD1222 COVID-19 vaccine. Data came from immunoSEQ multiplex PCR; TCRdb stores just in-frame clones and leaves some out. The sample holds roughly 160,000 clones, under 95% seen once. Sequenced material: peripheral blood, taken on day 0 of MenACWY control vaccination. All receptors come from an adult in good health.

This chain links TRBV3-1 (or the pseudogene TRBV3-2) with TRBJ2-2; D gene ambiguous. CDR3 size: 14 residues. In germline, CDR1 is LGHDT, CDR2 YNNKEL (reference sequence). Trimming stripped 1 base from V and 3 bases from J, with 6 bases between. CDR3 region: CASSQGFDTGELFF. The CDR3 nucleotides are TGTGCCAGCAGCCAAGGTTTTGACACCGGGGAGCTGTTTTTT.

The CDR3 loop reads CATSAPQMNTGELFF. CDR3 bases: TGTGCCACCAGTGCTCCCCAAATGAACACCGGGGAGCTGTTTTTT. The chain couples TRBV24-1 to TRBJ2-2, with unresolved D. Germline V gene lookup returns CDR1 KGHDR and CDR2 SFDVKD. V lost 5 bases, J lost 1 base, and 10 bases lay in between. This CDR3 contains 15 residues.

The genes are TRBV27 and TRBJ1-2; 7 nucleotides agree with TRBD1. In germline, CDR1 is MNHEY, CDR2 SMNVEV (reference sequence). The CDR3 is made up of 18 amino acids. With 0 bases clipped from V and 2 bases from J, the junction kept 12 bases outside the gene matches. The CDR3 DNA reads TGTGCCAGCAGTTTATCGCGGCGAGCTGGGACAGCAAACTATGGCTACACCTTC. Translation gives CASSLSRRAGTANYGYTF.

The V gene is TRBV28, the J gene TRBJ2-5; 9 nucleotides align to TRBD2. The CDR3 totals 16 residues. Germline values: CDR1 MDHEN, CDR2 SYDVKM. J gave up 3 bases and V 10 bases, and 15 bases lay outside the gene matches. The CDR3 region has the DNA TGTGCCACCCGGGAATCTAGCGGGACAATGGAAGAGACCCAGTACTTC. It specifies CATRESSGTMEETQYF.

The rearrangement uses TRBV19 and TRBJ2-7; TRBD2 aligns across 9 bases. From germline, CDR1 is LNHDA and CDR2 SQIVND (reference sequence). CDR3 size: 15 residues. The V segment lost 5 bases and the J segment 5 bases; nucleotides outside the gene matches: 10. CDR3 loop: CASSPGTSRSDEQYF. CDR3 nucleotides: TGTGCCAGTAGTCCAGGGACTAGCCGTAGCGACGAGCAGTACTTC.

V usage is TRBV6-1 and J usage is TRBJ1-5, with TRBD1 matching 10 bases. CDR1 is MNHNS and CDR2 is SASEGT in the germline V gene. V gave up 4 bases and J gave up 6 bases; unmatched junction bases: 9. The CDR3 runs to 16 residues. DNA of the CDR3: TGTGCCAGCAGTGGGGGGGACAGGGGAGTAAGTCAGCCCCAGCATTTT. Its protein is CASSGGDRGVSQPQHF.

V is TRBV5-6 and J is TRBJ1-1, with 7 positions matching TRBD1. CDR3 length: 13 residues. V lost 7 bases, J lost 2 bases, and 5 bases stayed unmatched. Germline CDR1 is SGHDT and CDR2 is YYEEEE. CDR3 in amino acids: CASGQGGNTEAFF. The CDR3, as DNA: TGTGCCAGCGGGCAGGGGGGTAACACTGAAGCTTTCTTT.

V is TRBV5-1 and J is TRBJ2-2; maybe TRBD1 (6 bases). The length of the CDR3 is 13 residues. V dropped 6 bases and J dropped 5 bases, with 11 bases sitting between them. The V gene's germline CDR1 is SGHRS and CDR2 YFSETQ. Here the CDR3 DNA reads TGCGCCAGCACCAGGGGCCAAACCGGGGAGCTGTTTTTT. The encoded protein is CASTRGQTGELFF.

This CDR3 reads CASSLVLRRPSPLHF. CDR3 coding DNA: TGTGCCAGCAGCTTAGTTTTGCGTAGGCCATCACCCCTCCACTTT. The V and J genes are TRBV7-2 and TRBJ1-6; D ambiguous. V shed 1 base and J shed 10 bases, with 14 bases lying between them. From germline, CDR1 is SGHTA and CDR2 FQGNSA. This CDR3 has 15 amino acids.

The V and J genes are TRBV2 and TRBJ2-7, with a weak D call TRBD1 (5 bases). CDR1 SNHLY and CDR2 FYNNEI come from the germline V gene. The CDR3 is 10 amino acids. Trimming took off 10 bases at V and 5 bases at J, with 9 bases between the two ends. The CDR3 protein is CATQGNEQYF. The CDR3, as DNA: TGTGCCACCCAGGGAAACGAGCAGTACTTC.

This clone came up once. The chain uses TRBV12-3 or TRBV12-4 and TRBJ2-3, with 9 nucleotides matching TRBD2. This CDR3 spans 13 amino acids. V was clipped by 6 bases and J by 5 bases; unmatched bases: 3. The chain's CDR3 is CASRQREVDTQYF. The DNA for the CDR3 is TGTGCCAGCAGGCAGCGGGAGGTAGATACGCAGTATTTT.

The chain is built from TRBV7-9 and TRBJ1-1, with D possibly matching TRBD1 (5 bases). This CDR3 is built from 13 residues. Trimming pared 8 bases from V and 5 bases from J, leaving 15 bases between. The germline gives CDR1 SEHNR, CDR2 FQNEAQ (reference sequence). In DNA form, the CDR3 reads TGTGCCAGCGGAGGGGTTACCGGAACTGAAGCTTTCTTT. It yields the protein CASGGVTGTEAFF.

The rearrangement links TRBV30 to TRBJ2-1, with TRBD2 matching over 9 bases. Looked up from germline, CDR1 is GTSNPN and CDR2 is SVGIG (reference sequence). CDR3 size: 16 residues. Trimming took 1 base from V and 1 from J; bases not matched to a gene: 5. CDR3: CAWSALAGLSYNEQFF. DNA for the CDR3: TGTGCCTGGAGTGCCCTAGCGGGGTTGTCCTACAATGAGCAGTTCTTC. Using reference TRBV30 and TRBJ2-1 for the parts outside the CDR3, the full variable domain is SQTIHQWPATLVQPVGSPLSLECTVEGTSNPNLYWYRQAAGRGLQLLFYSVGIGQISSEVPQNLSASRPQDRQFILSSKKLLLSDSGFYLCAWSALAGLSYNEQFFGPGTRLTVL.

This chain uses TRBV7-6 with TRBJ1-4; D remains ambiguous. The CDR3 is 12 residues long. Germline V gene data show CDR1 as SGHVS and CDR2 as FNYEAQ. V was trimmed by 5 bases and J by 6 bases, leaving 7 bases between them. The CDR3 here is CASSTLDEKLFF. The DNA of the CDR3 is TGTGCCAGCAGCACCCTTGATGAAAAACTGTTTTTT.

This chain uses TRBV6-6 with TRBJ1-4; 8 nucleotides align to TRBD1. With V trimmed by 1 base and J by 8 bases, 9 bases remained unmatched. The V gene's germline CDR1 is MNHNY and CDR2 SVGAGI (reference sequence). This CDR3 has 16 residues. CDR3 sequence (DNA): TGTGCCAGCAGTTACTTGACTACAGGGGGTCACGAAAAACTGTTTTTT. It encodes CASSYLTTGGHEKLFF.

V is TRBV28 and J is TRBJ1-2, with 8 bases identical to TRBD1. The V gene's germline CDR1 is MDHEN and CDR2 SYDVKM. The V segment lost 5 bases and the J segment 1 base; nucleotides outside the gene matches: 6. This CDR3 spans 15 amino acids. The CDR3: CASSGRDRNNYGYTF. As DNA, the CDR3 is TGTGCCAGCAGTGGCAGGGACAGGAATAACTATGGCTACACCTTC.

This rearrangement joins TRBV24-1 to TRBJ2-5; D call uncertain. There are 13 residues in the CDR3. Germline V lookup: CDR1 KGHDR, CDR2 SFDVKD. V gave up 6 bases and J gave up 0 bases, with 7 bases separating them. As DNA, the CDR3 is TGTGCCACCAGTAACAGCTACCAAGAGACCCAGTACTTC. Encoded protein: CATSNSYQETQYF.

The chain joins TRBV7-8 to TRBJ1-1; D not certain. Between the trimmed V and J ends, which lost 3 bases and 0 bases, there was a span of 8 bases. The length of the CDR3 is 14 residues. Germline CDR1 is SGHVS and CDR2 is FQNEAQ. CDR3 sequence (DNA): TGTGCCAGCAGCTTCTCACATATGAACACTGAAGCTTTCTTT. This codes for CASSFSHMNTEAFF. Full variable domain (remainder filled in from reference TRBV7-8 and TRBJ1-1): GAGVSQSPRYKVAKRGQDVALRCDPISGHVSLFWYQQALGQGPEFLTYFQNEAQLDKSGLPSDRFFAERPEGSVSTLKIQRTQQEDSAVYLCASSFSHMNTEAFFGQGTRLTVV.

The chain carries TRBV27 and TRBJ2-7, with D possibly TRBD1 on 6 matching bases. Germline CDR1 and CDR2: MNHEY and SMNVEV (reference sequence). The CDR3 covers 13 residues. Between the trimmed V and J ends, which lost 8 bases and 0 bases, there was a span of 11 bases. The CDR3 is CASAGDNSYEQYF. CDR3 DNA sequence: TGTGCCAGCGCTGGGGACAACTCCTACGAGCAGTACTTC.

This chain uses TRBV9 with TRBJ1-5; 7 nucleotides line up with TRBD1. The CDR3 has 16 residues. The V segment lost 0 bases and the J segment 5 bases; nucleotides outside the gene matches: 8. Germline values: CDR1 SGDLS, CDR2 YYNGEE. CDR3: CASSVVIGGADQPQHF. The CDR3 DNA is TGTGCCAGCAGCGTAGTAATAGGGGGCGCCGATCAGCCCCAGCATTTT.